This T cell receptor beta chain was captured by sequencing in a study of T cell responses to AZD1222 COVID-19 vaccine. For this clone: The antigen is not known.

Study-wide findings and caveats: Unmutated variant regions reportedly attract nearly half of all spike-specific TCRs. Donor demographics were predominantly white British with a female majority; clonal diversity may be underestimated.

J was trimmed by 0 bases and V by 6 bases; bases with no gene match: 8. Germline assignment: CDR1 MDHEN and CDR2 SYDVKM. This CDR3 region has 15 residues. Measured with immunoSEQ multiplex PCR; TCRdb has only the in-frame clones, and not every one. The table lists about 190,000 clones, 94% of them singletons. This clonotype originated in an adult in good health. This sequence joins TRBV28 and TRBJ2-7, with 7 bases that match TRBD1. The source was peripheral blood, collected on day 0 of AZD1222 vaccination. The CDR3 loop is CASRLDRASSYEQYF. CDR3 nucleotide sequence: TGTGCCAGCAGGCTAGACAGGGCAAGCTCCTACGAGCAGTACTTC.